A single sample gave rise to the 31 T cell receptor beta chains below, sequenced in a study of blood T cells in healthy people across ages (dated by TCRdb to between 2015 and 2017). Preparation of the library involved 5' RACE. The run used an Illumina HiSeq 2500. A second roughly 6 to 12 cycle PCR used a sample-barcoded 5' primer and a J-beta primer mix. Using fastp trimming at Q25 and MiXCR clonotype assembly, TCRdb reanalyzed the public sequencing data and kept in-frame beta chains. For every CDR3 protein sequence, its rows merge into one entry that carries the most common genes and DNA. Present in this sample are approximately 1,000,000 distinct CDR3 sequences, over 35% of which were seen just once. Of the sample, over 15% falls within the top ten clones. Source material: blood. All receptors derive from a woman aged 60-75 years in good health.

This rearrangement joins TRBV20-1 to TRBJ2-1; D might be TRBD2 (5 bases). The DNA matches TRBJ2-7 better at its end, which makes the J call doubtful. CDR1 DFQATT and CDR2 SNEGSKA come from the germline V gene (reference sequence). The CDR3 length is 14 residues. CDR3 in DNA: TGCAGTGCTAGAGATCTACGGGGATACAATGAGCAGTACTTC. It encodes CSARDLRGYNEQYF.

This clonotype showed up many times. The chain recombines TRBV5-1 with TRBJ2-7, with D perhaps TRBD2 (5 bases). Trimming stripped 0 bases from V and 2 bases from J, with 9 bases between. This CDR3 spans 14 amino acids. CDR1 SGHRS and CDR2 YFSETQ come from the germline V gene. The DNA for the CDR3 is TGCGCCAGCAGCTTGGGACACGGGACCTACGAGCAGTACTTC. Protein product: CASSLGHGTYEQYF.

This clonotype appeared many times. This chain links TRBV6-2 or TRBV6-3 with TRBJ2-4; D might be TRBD1 (5 bases). Per germline, CDR1 MNHEY and CDR2 SVGEGT. This CDR3 contains 16 residues. V shed 6 bases and J shed 1 base, with 16 bases lying between them. This chain's CDR3 is CASRYMGLEAKNIQYF. CDR3 DNA sequence: TGTGCCAGCAGGTACATGGGGCTGGAGGCCAAAAACATTCAGTACTTC.

The CDR3 loop is CATGGGTDTQYF. The CDR3 DNA sequence: TGTGCCACCGGGGGTGGCACAGATACGCAGTATTTT. This chain links TRBV24-1 with TRBJ2-3; D is perhaps TRBD1 or TRBD2 (5 bases each). This CDR3 is 12 amino acids long. With 9 bases removed from V and 1 base from J, the gap between germline ends came to 7 bases. Germline V gene sequence: CDR1 KGHDR, CDR2 SFDVKD.

This clonotype came up once. The V gene is TRBV5-1, the J gene TRBJ2-1; 8 positions match TRBD2. The V and J ends lost 4 bases and 9 bases, in that order; junction bases with no gene match: 18. CDR1 SGHRS and CDR2 YFSETQ come from the germline V gene. CDR3 length equals 17 residues. CDR3 nucleotide sequence: TGCGCCAGCAGCCTGGAGAGTATGGCGGGAGGAAGTAGTGAGCAGTTCTTC. It is translated as CASSLESMAGGSSEQFF. Full variable domain (missing parts from reference TRBV5-1 and TRBJ2-1): KAGVTQTPRYLIKTRGQQVTLSCSPISGHRSVSWYQQTPGQGLQFLFEYFSETQRNKGNFPGRFSGRQFSNSRSEMNVSTLELGDSALYLCASSLESMAGGSSEQFFGPGTRLTVL.

This clonotype was counted between two and nine times. This chain uses TRBV27 with TRBJ2-7, with D unresolved. V was trimmed by 6 bases and J by 3 bases, leaving 6 bases between them. CDR1 is MNHEY, CDR2 SMNVEV, per germline (reference sequence). This CDR3 has 11 residues. The CDR3 loop reads CASRSLYEQYF. DNA for the CDR3: TGTGCCAGCAGATCACTCTACGAGCAGTACTTC.

This clonotype was observed a handful of times. The chain joins TRBV7-2 to TRBJ2-7; 7 bases are a match to TRBD2. V gave up 5 bases and J gave up 3 bases; unmatched junction bases: 7. The CDR3 is 14 amino acids. CDR1 and CDR2 from the germline V gene are SGHTA and FQGNSA. Here the CDR3 DNA reads TGTGCCAGCAGCGCGGCCGGGACTATCTACGAGCAGTACTTC. This gives the protein CASSAAGTIYEQYF.

The chain is built from TRBV28 and TRBJ2-4; a weak D match, TRBD2 (5 bases). Germline loops: CDR1 MDHEN, CDR2 SYDVKM. With 3 bases removed from V and 13 bases from J, the gap between germline ends came to 19 bases. This CDR3 contains 14 residues. In DNA, the CDR3 is TGTGCCAGCAGTTTTCCGGTAGCGTGGGAGATCCAGTACTTC. Its protein is CASSFPVAWEIQYF.

The gene calls are TRBV12-3 or TRBV12-4 and TRBJ2-3; tentatively, D is TRBD1 (6 bases). Trimming cost V 7 bases and J 7 bases, with 9 bases left between them. The CDR3 consists of 11 residues. CDR3 region: CASTGGYTQYF. CDR3 in DNA: TGTGCCAGCACTGGGGGCTATACGCAGTATTTT.

This rearrangement joins TRBV9 to TRBJ2-7; the D gene is possibly TRBD2 (6 bases). Germline V lookup: CDR1 SGDLS, CDR2 YYNGEE. Trimming pared 3 bases from V and 5 bases from J, leaving 18 bases between. CDR3 size: 15 residues. This CDR3 reads CASSAGGGSANEQYF. DNA for the CDR3: TGTGCCAGCAGCGCAGGTGGGGGGAGCGCCAACGAGCAGTACTTC.

The chain links TRBV18 to TRBJ2-1, with D possibly being TRBD2 (5 bases). Trimming took off 5 bases at V and 2 bases at J, with 7 bases between the two ends. The CDR3 runs 13 residues. The germline V gene encodes CDR1 KGHSH and CDR2 LQKENI. Written as DNA, the CDR3 is TGTGCCAGCTCAGGGGAGCCCTACAATGAGCAGTTCTTC. Protein sequence: CASSGEPYNEQFF.

This clonotype has just a few counts. The junction departs from the called germline gene at one end, perhaps through a read error. The genes are TRBV7-9 and TRBJ2-5; D possibly corresponds to TRBD1 (5 bases). The CDR3 is 12 amino acids. Looked up from germline, CDR1 is SEHNR and CDR2 is FQNEAQ (reference sequence). CDR3 sequence: CASSSREETKYF. The CDR3 DNA reads TGTGCCAGCAGCTCCAGGGAAGAGACCAAGTACTTC.

The chain couples TRBV2 to TRBJ2-7, with TRBD2 matching 11 bases. The J segment lost 2 bases and the V segment lost 6 bases, leaving 9 bases of the junction unmatched. CDR1 and CDR2 from the germline V gene are SNHLY and FYNNEI. This CDR3 is 16 amino acids long. In DNA form, the CDR3 reads TGTGCCAGCAGCGATGCGGGACTAGCGGAGGCCTACGAGCAGTACTTC. Translation gives CASSDAGLAEAYEQYF. The full variable domain, its missing parts supplied by reference TRBV2 and TRBJ2-7, is EPEVTQTPSHQVTQMGQEVILRCVPISNHLYFYWYRQILGQKVEFLVSFYNNEISEKSEIFDDQFSVERPDGSNFTLKIRSTKLEDSAMYFCASSDAGLAEAYEQYFGPGTRLTVT.

V usage is TRBV7-6 and J usage is TRBJ1-4, with D possibly TRBD1 on 5 matching bases. The CDR3 runs 17 residues. The germline V gene encodes CDR1 SGHVS and CDR2 FNYEAQ. Trimming cost V 4 bases and J 0 bases, with 15 bases left between them. Here the CDR3 DNA reads TGTGCCAGCAGCTCCCTCCCGGGGGAGTCAACTAATGAAAAACTGTTTTTT. Protein sequence: CASSSLPGESTNEKLFF. The whole variable domain, filled in from reference TRBV7-6 and TRBJ1-4, reads GAGVSQSPRYKVTKRGQDVALRCDPISGHVSLYWYRQALGQGPEFLTYFNYEAQQDKSGLPNDRFSAERPEGSISTLTIQRTEQRDSAMYRCASSSLPGESTNEKLFFGSGTQLSVL.

CDR3 nucleotide sequence: TGTGCCAGCAGTTACGCGGGGGCAGATACGCAGTATTTT. Translation: CASSYAGADTQYF. This chain connects TRBV6-2 or TRBV6-3 to TRBJ2-3; TRBD2 matches at 7 bases. Germline lookup yields CDR1 MNHEY and CDR2 SVGEGT. After removal of 2 bases from V and 4 bases from J, the junction contained 0 bases not matched to a gene. The CDR3 contains 13 residues.

The gene calls are TRBV29-1 and TRBJ2-2; D is perhaps TRBD2 (5 bases). Per the germline V gene, CDR1 is SQVTM and CDR2 is ANQGSEA. The V gene lost 4 bases and the J gene lost 1 base, with 16 bases spanning the gap. The CDR3 length is 16 residues. For the CDR3, the DNA is TGCAGCGTTGTATTTGGGAGTCTAATGAACACCGGGGAGCTGTTTTTT. It translates to CSVVFGSLMNTGELFF.

This chain links TRBV5-4 with TRBJ2-1, with TRBD1 matching 9 bases. The CDR3 consists of 15 residues. Looked up from germline, CDR1 is SGHNT and CDR2 is YYREEE (reference sequence). Trimming took 4 bases from V and 7 from J; bases not matched to a gene: 9. DNA of the CDR3: TGTGCCAGCAGCCCCCGGGACAGGGCTTCGAATGAGCAGTTCTTC. This translates into CASSPRDRASNEQFF.

The rearrangement uses TRBV29-1 and TRBJ2-1, with 12 bases identical to TRBD1. Germline CDR1 is SQVTM and CDR2 is ANQGSEA. Trimming cost V 8 bases and J 7 bases; bases outside gene matches: 9. This CDR3 contains 14 residues. The DNA for the CDR3 is TGCAGCACCCGGGACAGGGGGCGTAGAAATGAGCAGTTCTTC. As protein: CSTRDRGRRNEQFF.

The V call is TRBV4-1, the J call TRBJ1-1; D is undetermined. Looked up from germline, CDR1 is MGHRA and CDR2 is YSYEKL. This CDR3 comprises 17 residues. V was cut by 0 bases and J by 0 bases, with 14 bases left in between. The CDR3 reads CASSQDLVADLNTEAFF. Here the CDR3 DNA reads TGCGCCAGCAGCCAAGATCTTGTGGCAGACTTGAACACTGAAGCTTTCTTT.

This clonotype was seen many times. This chain uses TRBV12-3 or TRBV12-4 with TRBJ1-4; perhaps TRBD1 as D (5 bases). V was shortened by 5 bases and J by 7 bases, with 14 bases between the two germline ends. CDR3 length equals 14 residues. As DNA, the CDR3 is TGTGCCAGCAGTCAAGGGGCCATGGGTGAAAAACTGTTTTTT. Encoded protein: CASSQGAMGEKLFF.

With regard to this clonotype: Possible read error: a much larger clone is one base away. This chain connects TRBV13 to TRBJ2-3, with 7 bases fitting TRBD2. V dropped 6 bases and J dropped 5; count of bases not matched to a gene: 2. CDR1 is PRHDT and CDR2 is FYEKMQ in the germline V gene (reference sequence). CDR3 length: 12 amino acids. Here the CDR3 reads CASRPGGDTQYF. The CDR3 coding sequence is TGTGCCAGCAGGCCGGGGGGAGATACGCAGTATTTT.

This clonotype appeared many times. The chain employs TRBV12-3 or TRBV12-4 and TRBJ2-3; maybe TRBD1 (5 bases). The CDR3 consists of 14 residues. Trimming stripped 6 bases from V and 2 bases from J, with 12 bases between. The CDR3 sequence: CASRDKQPTDTQYF. The CDR3 DNA is TGTGCCAGCAGGGACAAGCAGCCCACAGATACGCAGTATTTT.

In this sample, this clonotype turned up a few times. The V call is TRBV29-1, the J call TRBJ1-2, with D tentatively TRBD1 (5 bases). The CDR3 covers 13 residues. V dropped 1 base and J dropped 5 bases, with 11 bases sitting between them. CDR1 and CDR2 from the germline V gene are SQVTM and ANQGSEA. The CDR3 loop reads CSVEVRGTYGYTF. CDR3 sequence (DNA): TGCAGCGTTGAAGTGCGGGGGACTTATGGCTACACCTTC.

The chain couples TRBV20-1 to TRBJ2-5; 8 nucleotides agree with TRBD2. Judging by the DNA end, TRBJ2-7 fits better; the J call may be wrong. The germline CDR1 and CDR2 sequences are DFQATT and SNEGSKA (reference sequence). CDR3 length equals 17 residues. Written as DNA, the CDR3 is TGCAGTGCTAGAGTGGACCCCCAGCGGGAGTTAACGGACGAGCAGTACTTC. Translation: CSARVDPQRELTDEQYF.

This clonotype was picked up a small number of times. The V gene is TRBV7-8, the J gene TRBJ2-5; D remains ambiguous. The J call is in doubt because the DNA end fits TRBJ2-7 better. The CDR3 totals 12 residues. Germline lookup yields CDR1 SGHVS and CDR2 FQNEAQ. This CDR3 reads CASSLALNEQYF. CDR3 coding DNA: TGTGCCAGCAGCTTAGCGCTAAACGAGCAGTACTTC.

V gene TRBV9 combines with J gene TRBJ2-3; D call uncertain. Germline V gene sequence: CDR1 SGDLS, CDR2 YYNGEE. The V gene lost 3 bases and the J gene lost 0 bases, with 11 bases spanning the gap. This CDR3 has 15 residues. This CDR3 reads CASSEFGRSTDTQYF. CDR3 nucleotides: TGTGCCAGCAGCGAATTCGGGCGGAGCACAGATACGCAGTATTTT.

The genes are TRBV20-1 and TRBJ2-7; TRBD1 might be the D (5 bases). Germline V CDR1 and CDR2: DFQATT, SNEGSKA (reference sequence). Trimming cost V 4 bases and J 2 bases, with 9 bases left between them. The CDR3 covers 12 residues. The CDR3 nucleotides read TGCAGTGCTATAACAGGAGCCTACGAGCAGTACTTC. Protein sequence: CSAITGAYEQYF.

The chain employs TRBV28 and TRBJ1-1; tentatively, D is TRBD1 (6 bases). Germline assignment: CDR1 MDHEN and CDR2 SYDVKM. With 5 bases removed from V and 7 bases from J, the gap between germline ends came to 11 bases. This CDR3 is built from 12 residues. The CDR3 sequence: CASSGGTIEAFF. CDR3 in DNA: TGTGCCAGCAGTGGGGGGACAATTGAAGCTTTCTTT. The variable domain in full, with the rest retrieved from reference TRBV28 and TRBJ1-1, is DVKVTQSSRYLVKRTGEKVFLECVQDMDHENMFWYRQDPGLGLRLIYFSYDVKMKEKGDIPEGYSVSREKKERFSLILESASTNQTSMYLCASSGGTIEAFFGQGTRLTVV.

V is TRBV9 and J is TRBJ2-1; 7 bases are a match to TRBD2. CDR1 is SGDLS, CDR2 YYNGEE, per germline. Germline trimming cut 2 bases from V and 6 bases from J; bases unmatched to any gene: 8. The CDR3 spans 15 residues. CDR3 amino acids: CASSVISGISNEQFF. CDR3 coding DNA: TGTGCCAGCAGCGTGATCAGCGGGATATCCAATGAGCAGTTCTTC.

The rearrangement uses TRBV20-1 and TRBJ2-5; 14 positions agree with TRBD2. Per germline, CDR1 DFQATT and CDR2 SNEGSKA (reference sequence). The CDR3 has 18 amino acids. With 6 bases clipped from V and 4 bases from J, the junction kept 16 bases outside the gene matches. CDR3 sequence reads: CSALGPPRGLAGGETQYF. DNA for the CDR3: TGCAGTGCGTTGGGACCCCCAAGAGGACTAGCGGGAGGAGAGACCCAGTACTTC.

V usage is TRBV6-5 and J usage is TRBJ1-1, with 10 bases lining up with TRBD1. Germline V gene data show CDR1 as MNHEY and CDR2 as SVGAGI. The trim removed 6 bases at V and 4 bases at J, leaving 11 bases unmatched. This CDR3 has 16 residues. CDR3 nucleotide sequence: TGTGCCAGCAGCGATGGACAGGGGGTGGTCAGCACTGAAGCTTTCTTT. Its protein product is CASSDGQGVVSTEAFF.